The sample holds a few counts of the clone carrying this T cell receptor beta chain. Original analysis: By means of reference gene primer amplification, nucleated cell counts were estimated. The repertoire was sequenced with immunoSEQ multiplex PCR; TCRdb's copy has only in-frame clones and lacks some. The D gene and trimming were derived from the DNA, and the V and J assignments and clone size from that table. The sample records 95,000 to 120,000 clones, approximately 84% being singletons. These data belong to a study of blood T cell repertoires in COVID-19. Study as a whole: Italy, Spain and the United States were the sources of the convalescent and acute COVID-19 samples. PBMCs, B-cell-depleted T cells, or T cells were the source of the cDNA or gDNA that made up the material.

Germline V lookup: CDR1 SGHTA, CDR2 FQGNSA. The CDR3 is 17 residues long. Trimming stripped 5 bases from V and 2 bases from J, with 19 bases between. The sequence was obtained from a man aged 35-49 years with acute or convalescent COVID-19. J is TRBJ1-3 and V is TRBV7-2; D might be TRBD1 (5 bases). The sample taken for sequencing was peripheral blood. The CDR3 loop is CASSQVWGLFPGNTIYF. The CDR3 nucleotides are TGTGCCAGCAGCCAAGTTTGGGGACTGTTTCCTGGAAACACCATATATTTT. Filled out from reference TRBV7-2 and TRBJ1-3, the complete variable domain reads GAGVSQSPSNKVTEKGKDVELRCDPISGHTALYWYRQSLGQGLEFLIYFQGNSAPDKSGLPSDRFSAERTGGSVSTLTIQRTQQEDSAVYLCASSQVWGLFPGNTIYFGEGSWLTVV.